The rows below give T cell receptor beta chains drawn from one sample of a study of radiotherapy plus CTLA-4 blockade in lung cancer. Only in-frame clones appear in the TCRdb table, and some are missing; sequencing was by immunoSEQ multiplex PCR. The table includes tens of thousands of clones, approximately 76% detected once. The source was peripheral blood, collected from a patient treated with radiotherapy plus ipilimumab. All receptors derive from a human donor with non-small cell lung cancer who had stable disease on radiotherapy plus ipilimumab. Each CDR3 is given with its conserved first and last residue. The order of the fields is clone size, J gene, D gene, V gene, CDR3 protein, CDR3 DNA. The D gene is left open where the match is weak. Only some rows state a clone size, as once, few, many or a class for expanded clones.

- | TRBJ2-6 | TRBD1 | TRBV4-3 | CASTWMAGGSSGANVLTF | TGCGCCAGCACCTGGATGGCAGGGGGCTCCTCTGGGGCCAACGTCCTGACTTTC
- | TRBJ1-1 | - | TRBV14 | CASRQQTITEAFF | TGTGCCAGCAGACAACAGACGATCACTGAAGCTTTCTTT
few | TRBJ1-1 | - | TRBV11-1 | CASSFGRLTEAFF | TGTGCCAGCAGCTTCGGAAGATTGACTGAAGCTTTCTTT
- | TRBJ1-1 | - | TRBV28 | CASSFSGGALHTEAFF | TGTGCCAGCAGTTTTTCGGGGGGCGCGCTTCACACTGAAGCTTTCTTT
- | TRBJ1-3 | - | TRBV11-2 | CASSSRQVGLGNTIYF | TGTGCCAGCAGCTCCCGGCAAGTGGGGCTGGGAAACACCATATATTTT
- | TRBJ2-5 | - | TRBV18 | CASSPGNRQETQYF | TGTGCCAGCTCACCCGGGAATCGGCAAGAGACCCAGTACTTC
- | TRBJ2-7 | - | TRBV19 | CASSGPPGPRDEQYF | TGTGCCAGTAGTGGGCCCCCGGGACCCCGGGACGAGCAGTACTTC
- | TRBJ1-1 | - | TRBV18 | CASSHDRDEAFF | TGTGCCAGCTCTCATGACCGGGACGAAGCTTTCTTT
- | TRBJ1-3 | TRBD1 | TRBV5-1 | CASSFTPGQGIYF | TGCGCCAGCAGCTTTACCCCGGGACAGGGTATATATTTT
once | TRBJ1-6 | - | TRBV25-1 | CASSEFDQPNSPLHF | TGTGCCAGCAGTGAATTCGATCAGCCGAATTCACCCCTCCACTTT
- | TRBJ1-2 | TRBD1 | TRBV10-3 | CAISAGQDYGYTF | TGTGCCATCAGTGCCGGACAGGACTATGGCTACACCTTC
- | TRBJ1-5 | - | TRBV12-2 | CASRLRGGRDQPQHF | TGTGCAAGTCGCTTGAGAGGGGGCAGGGATCAGCCCCAGCATTTT
few | TRBJ1-3 | - | TRBV4-1 | CASSQEPQGNYGNTIYF | TGCGCCAGCAGCCAAGAACCACAGGGTAATTACGGAAACACCATATATTTT
- | TRBJ2-1 | TRBD2 | TRBV7-2 | CASSLGVAGVNEQFF | TGTGCCAGCAGCTTAGGGGTAGCGGGGGTTAATGAGCAGTTCTTC
once | TRBJ1-1 | - | TRBV7-9 | CASSLLGGNTEAFF | TGTGCCAGCAGCTTGCTGGGAGGGAACACTGAAGCTTTCTTT
- | TRBJ1-2 | TRBD1 | TRBV7-2 | CASSPRTGVNYGYTF | TGTGCCAGCAGCCCCAGGACAGGGGTTAACTATGGCTACACCTTC